Presented here are 32 T cell receptor beta chains from one specimen sequenced in a study of long-term antiretroviral therapy in people with HIV. Researchers ran immunoSEQ v3.0 at survey level. Sequencing used immunoSEQ multiplex PCR; TCRdb keeps in-frame clones, though not all of them. The data hold 30,000 to 40,000 clones, with approximately 85% observed a single time. This material consisted of unsorted PBMCs, taken 3.3 years after starting antiretroviral therapy. The receptors originated from a young man with HIV.

The chain carries TRBV7-9 and TRBJ1-1; D not certain. The V gene's germline CDR1 is SEHNR and CDR2 FQNEAQ (reference sequence). The CDR3 is 14 amino acids. V lost 4 bases and J lost 0, with 9 bases in between. The CDR3 DNA reads as TGTGCCAGCAGCTCCGATTTAATGAACACTGAAGCTTTCTTT. Translating it yields CASSSDLMNTEAFF.

The chain is built from TRBV2 and TRBJ2-1; the match to TRBD2 covers 7 bases. Germline CDR1 is SNHLY and CDR2 is FYNNEI. The CDR3 runs 14 residues. The J segment lost 0 bases and the V segment lost 4 bases, leaving 0 bases of the junction unmatched. Here the CDR3 reads CASSASGSYNEQFF. The CDR3 coding sequence is TGTGCCAGCAGTGCTAGCGGCTCCTACAATGAGCAGTTCTTC.

The chain links TRBV28 to TRBJ1-1; the D is unclear. The CDR3 contains 14 residues. Trimming removed 3 bases from V and 7 bases from J, with 15 bases in between. Germline V gene sequence: CDR1 MDHEN, CDR2 SYDVKM. DNA of the CDR3: TGTGCCAGCAGTTTCAGGACTTTGCAGATTGAAGCTTTCTTT. Its protein is CASSFRTLQIEAFF.

This clone has only one observation. The V gene is TRBV4-3, the J gene TRBJ1-2; 7 bases agree with TRBD1. Trimming cost V 3 bases and J 8 bases; bases outside gene matches: 9. The CDR3 length is 14 residues. Germline values: CDR1 LGHNA, CDR2 YSLEER. The CDR3 spells CASSQPDRVEGYTF. The DNA of the CDR3 is TGCGCCAGCAGCCAGCCCGACAGGGTAGAAGGCTACACCTTC.

The V call is TRBV11-3, the J call TRBJ2-2; D remains ambiguous. Germline CDR1 is SGHNT and CDR2 is YENEEA. The CDR3 contains 13 residues. V lost 0 bases and J 6 bases, leaving 5 bases between the germline ends. CDR3 residues: CASSLDQAGELFF. CDR3 in DNA: TGTGCCAGCAGCTTAGATCAGGCCGGGGAGCTGTTTTTT.

This clone showed up just a few times. This sequence joins TRBV6-1 and TRBJ1-2, with D possibly TRBD1 on 6 matching bases. Germline V gene lookup returns CDR1 MNHNS and CDR2 SASEGT. CDR3 size: 12 residues. With 8 bases removed from V and 4 bases from J, the gap between germline ends came to 11 bases. In DNA form, the CDR3 reads TGTGCCAGCGGGAGGACAGTCTATGGCTACACCTTC. Its translation is CASGRTVYGYTF.

For the CDR3, the DNA is TGTGCCAGCAGCGCCCAGATGAACACTGAAGCTTTCTTT. It yields the protein CASSAQMNTEAFF. This chain uses TRBV7-2 with TRBJ1-1; no firm D call. The CDR3 extends over 13 amino acids. V lost 5 bases and J lost 0, with 7 bases in between. Germline V gene data show CDR1 as SGHTA and CDR2 as FQGNSA.

This chain uses TRBV5-6 with TRBJ1-2, with D perhaps TRBD1 (5 bases). V lost 4 bases to trimming and J lost 0 bases, with 19 bases between them. The CDR3 has 17 residues. Looked up from germline, CDR1 is SGHDT and CDR2 is YYEEEE. In nucleotides, the CDR3 is TGTGCCAGCAGCCGATGGGGACTGATAACAACTAACTATGGCTACACCTTC. It is translated as CASSRWGLITTNYGYTF.

J is TRBJ2-1 and V is TRBV11-2; 9 nucleotides match TRBD1. Germline lookup yields CDR1 SGHAT and CDR2 FQNNGV. V shed 4 bases and J 8 bases; nucleotides not matched to a gene: 9. The CDR3 totals 15 residues. CDR3 amino acids: CASSYRDRDGDEQFF. The CDR3 coding sequence is TGTGCCAGCAGCTACCGGGACAGGGATGGTGATGAGCAGTTCTTC.

This rearrangement joins TRBV25-1 to TRBJ2-5; tentatively, D is TRBD2 (6 bases). Germline V gene sequence: CDR1 MGHDK, CDR2 SYGVNS. The CDR3 length is 15 residues. Trimming took 6 bases from V and 1 from J, leaving 15 bases between them. CDR3 in amino acids: CASSPPRLGQETQYF. CDR3 in DNA: TGTGCCAGCAGCCCCCCGAGACTAGGCCAAGAGACCCAGTACTTC.

Only one count was recorded for this clone. The rearrangement uses TRBV6-4 and TRBJ2-1; 7 bases line up with TRBD1. CDR1 MRHNA and CDR2 SNTAGT come from the germline V gene. V gave up 5 bases and J gave up 1 base; unmatched junction bases: 5. CDR3 size: 15 residues. The CDR3 bases are TGTGCCAGCAGTCGACAGGGTGGATCCTACAATGAGCAGTTCTTC. It specifies CASSRQGGSYNEQFF.

The CDR3 DNA reads TGTGCCAGCAGTTTATCGGGCGGGGGGGCCCTCTACGAGCAGTACTTC. Translation gives CASSLSGGGALYEQYF. This chain joins TRBV27 and TRBJ2-7; 9 bases line up with TRBD2. The CDR3 extends over 16 amino acids. V shed 0 bases, J shed 3 bases, and the junction held 6 bases outside the gene matches. CDR1 and CDR2 (germline): MNHEY, SMNVEV (reference sequence).

The chain is built from TRBV6-5 and TRBJ2-5, with 7 bases fitting TRBD1. The germline V gene encodes CDR1 MNHEY and CDR2 SVGAGI. The CDR3 is 15 amino acids. J was trimmed by 5 bases and V by 0 bases; bases with no gene match: 6. CDR3 in amino acids: CASSYSDRVEETQYF. Written as DNA, the CDR3 is TGTGCCAGCAGTTACTCAGACAGGGTAGAGGAGACCCAGTACTTC.

Only a few counts were recorded for this clone. The V gene is TRBV2, the J gene TRBJ1-2; D ambiguous. The germline CDR1 and CDR2 sequences are SNHLY and FYNNEI. With 4 bases removed from V and 2 bases from J, the gap between germline ends came to 11 bases. The CDR3 is 14 residues long. CDR3 sequence reads: CASSARVANYGYTF. CDR3 DNA sequence: TGTGCCAGCAGTGCTAGGGTGGCGAACTATGGCTACACCTTC.

This chain uses TRBV27 with TRBJ1-5; maybe TRBD1 (6 bases). CDR1 MNHEY and CDR2 SMNVEV come from the germline V gene (reference sequence). V was trimmed by 6 bases and J by 3 bases, leaving 9 bases between them. CDR3 length equals 13 residues. The CDR3 here is CASRRQANQPQHF. CDR3 sequence (DNA): TGTGCCAGCAGAAGACAGGCCAATCAGCCCCAGCATTTT.

The sample holds a few counts of this clone. The V call is TRBV2, the J call TRBJ2-7; D possibly uses TRBD1 or TRBD2 (5 bases each). The CDR3 is 12 amino acids. Germline V CDR1 and CDR2: SNHLY, FYNNEI. The ends were cut back, 2 bases at V and 10 bases at J, with 12 bases in the middle. This CDR3 reads CASSENGGDQYF. CDR3 nucleotide sequence: TGTGCCAGCAGTGAAAATGGGGGAGACCAGTACTTC.

This rearrangement joins TRBV28 to TRBJ2-5, with TRBD2 matching 12 bases. The CDR3 sequence is 20 residues long. The germline V gene has CDR1 MDHEN and CDR2 SYDVKM. The V and J ends lost 4 bases and 2 bases, in that order; junction bases with no gene match: 17. DNA for the CDR3: TGTGCCAGCAGTTCAGACGGGACTAGCGGGTTGTATGGGATTCAAGAGACCCAGTACTTC. Protein sequence: CASSSDGTSGLYGIQETQYF.

J is TRBJ2-7 and V is TRBV6-1; 8 nucleotides agree with TRBD1. This CDR3 region has 16 residues. Germline V lookup: CDR1 MNHNS, CDR2 SASEGT. The V gene end was trimmed by 3 bases and the J gene end by 5 bases; junction bases not matched to a gene: 12. The CDR3 region has the DNA TGTGCCAGCAGTGAGGGGTGGTCTCAGGGGGCGGACGAGCAGTACTTC. Its translation: CASSEGWSQGADEQYF.

V usage is TRBV6-5 and J usage is TRBJ1-2; a weak D match, TRBD1 (5 bases). The CDR3 is 14 residues long. The V gene's germline CDR1 is MNHEY and CDR2 SVGAGI. The CDR3 DNA reads TGTGCGACATCGGGGCGCCGGGGAAACTATGGCTACACCTTC. Translating it yields CATSGRRGNYGYTF.

The chain recombines TRBV9 with TRBJ2-5, with D perhaps matching TRBD2 (5 bases). The CDR3 length is 14 residues. The V end lost 4 bases, the J end lost 5 bases, and 15 bases lay between the germline ends. Germline V gives CDR1 SGDLS, CDR2 YYNGEE. The CDR3, as DNA: TGTGCCAGCAGCCCAGGACTGGTATTGGAGACCCAGTACTTC. Protein sequence: CASSPGLVLETQYF.

The chain combines TRBV5-6 with TRBJ2-3; 10 bases match TRBD2. CDR3 length: 15 amino acids. Germline V gives CDR1 SGHDT, CDR2 YYEEEE. The V segment lost 5 bases and the J segment 1 base; nucleotides outside the gene matches: 4. CDR3 sequence reads: CASSALAGGTDTQYF. The CDR3 region has the DNA TGTGCCAGCAGTGCTCTAGCGGGGGGCACAGATACGCAGTATTTT.

CDR3 loop: CASSLYLGTEAFF. The CDR3 nucleotides are TGCGCCAGCAGCTTGTATCTGGGGACTGAAGCTTTCTTT. The rearrangement links TRBV5-1 to TRBJ1-1, with D uncertain. Trimming cost V 1 base and J 5 bases, with 9 bases left between them. The V gene's germline CDR1 is SGHRS and CDR2 YFSETQ. CDR3 length: 13 amino acids.

In DNA form, the CDR3 reads TGTGCCAGCAGCTTAAATTCCAGGGGGCTTGAAGCTTTCTTT. This encodes CASSLNSRGLEAFF. The J gene is TRBJ1-1, the V gene TRBV13; 8 bases are shared with TRBD1. Per the germline V gene, CDR1 is PRHDT and CDR2 is FYEKMQ (reference sequence). The CDR3 sequence is 14 residues long. J was trimmed by 7 bases and V by 2 bases; bases with no gene match: 6.

This chain connects TRBV6-1 to TRBJ2-7; D remains ambiguous. CDR1 is MNHNS, CDR2 SASEGT, per germline. Trimming pared 2 bases from V and 5 bases from J, leaving 16 bases between. The CDR3 consists of 15 residues. The CDR3 coding sequence is TGTGCCAGCAGTGAACGACGTGGGTCTTGGGACGAGCAGTACTTC. Protein: CASSERRGSWDEQYF.

The J gene is TRBJ2-7, the V gene TRBV6-1, with D perhaps being TRBD1 or TRBD2 (5 bases each). Trimming took off 4 bases at V and 3 bases at J, with 19 bases between the two ends. The V gene's germline CDR1 is MNHNS and CDR2 SASEGT. The CDR3 has 16 residues. The CDR3 DNA reads TGTGCCAGCAGTGCCCCTGGGGGTACCCCCCACTACGAGCAGTACTTC. It codes for CASSAPGGTPHYEQYF.

This chain links TRBV2 with TRBJ1-1; D unresolved. Germline V lookup: CDR1 SNHLY, CDR2 FYNNEI. This CDR3 has 13 residues. The V end lost 8 bases, the J end lost 0 bases, and 10 bases lay between the germline ends. The CDR3 DNA reads TGTGCCAGCGGGATAGATATGAACACTGAAGCTTTCTTT. Encoded protein: CASGIDMNTEAFF.

The chain has TRBV7-9 and TRBJ2-1, with TRBD2 matching over 7 bases. With V trimmed by 1 base and J by 4 bases, 1 base remained unmatched. Germline CDR1 reads SEHNR; CDR2 reads FQNEAQ (reference sequence). The CDR3 runs to 14 residues. CDR3 bases: TGTGCCAGCAGCTTAGTGGGGGGGTACAATGAGCAGTTCTTC. This codes for CASSLVGGYNEQFF.

The chain joins TRBV25-1 to TRBJ2-7; no clear D. Germline V gives CDR1 MGHDK, CDR2 SYGVNS. The CDR3 is made up of 13 amino acids. V lost 6 bases, J lost 7 bases, and 16 bases lay in between. CDR3 sequence: CASRDRLIGEQYF. CDR3 DNA sequence: TGTGCCAGCAGGGATCGACTGATCGGGGAGCAGTACTTC.

The chain recombines TRBV5-6 with TRBJ2-1, with 13 bases lining up with TRBD2. Germline V gene sequence: CDR1 SGHDT, CDR2 YYEEEE. The CDR3 loop spans 15 amino acids. The V gene end was trimmed by 5 bases and the J gene end by 6 bases; junction bases not matched to a gene: 5. CDR3 sequence reads: CASSSGLAGSNEQFF. In DNA form, the CDR3 reads TGTGCCAGCAGTTCGGGACTAGCGGGATCCAATGAGCAGTTCTTC.

The V and J genes are TRBV28 and TRBJ2-7; 8 bases fit TRBD1. The CDR3 totals 15 residues. Trimming cost V 7 bases and J 0 bases; bases outside gene matches: 8. Germline V CDR1 and CDR2: MDHEN, SYDVKM. This CDR3 reads CASTQTGAISYEQYF. CDR3 bases: TGTGCCAGCACCCAGACAGGGGCCATCTCCTACGAGCAGTACTTC.

This chain joins TRBV5-1 and TRBJ2-1, with TRBD2 matching 7 bases. Trimming cost V 2 bases and J 8 bases; bases outside gene matches: 7. The CDR3 runs to 14 residues. The germline gives CDR1 SGHRS, CDR2 YFSETQ. This chain's CDR3 is CASSFGREPDEQFF. The CDR3 region has the DNA TGCGCCAGCAGCTTTGGGAGGGAACCCGATGAGCAGTTCTTC.

This chain joins TRBV10-3 and TRBJ2-2; 15 positions match TRBD2. CDR3 length: 19 residues. V gave up 6 bases and J gave up 4 bases; unmatched junction bases: 12. Germline values: CDR1 ENHRY, CDR2 SYGVKD. CDR3 residues: CAISERLGLAGGPTGELFF. The CDR3 DNA reads as TGTGCCATCAGCGAACGTCTGGGACTAGCGGGAGGCCCCACCGGGGAGCTGTTTTTT.